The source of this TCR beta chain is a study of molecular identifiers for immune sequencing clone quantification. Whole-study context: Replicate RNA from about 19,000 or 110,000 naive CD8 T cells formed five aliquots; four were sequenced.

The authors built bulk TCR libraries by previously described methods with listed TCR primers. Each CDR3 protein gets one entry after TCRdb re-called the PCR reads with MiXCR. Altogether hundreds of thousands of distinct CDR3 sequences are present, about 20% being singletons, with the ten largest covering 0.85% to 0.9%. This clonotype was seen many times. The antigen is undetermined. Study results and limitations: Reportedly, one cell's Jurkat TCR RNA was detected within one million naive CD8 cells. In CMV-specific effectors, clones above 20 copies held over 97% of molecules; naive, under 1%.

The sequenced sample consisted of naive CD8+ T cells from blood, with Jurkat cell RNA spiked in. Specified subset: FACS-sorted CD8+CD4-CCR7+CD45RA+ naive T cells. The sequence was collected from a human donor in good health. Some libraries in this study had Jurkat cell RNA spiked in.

In nucleotides, the CDR3 is TGCGCCAGCAGCTGGGACAGATCCTACGAGCAGTACTTC. This translates into CASSWDRSYEQYF. This chain uses TRBV5-1 with TRBJ2-7; 7 nucleotides match TRBD1. CDR1 is SGHRS, CDR2 YFSETQ, per germline. This CDR3 spans 13 amino acids. Unmatched junction bases numbered 1, after V lost 3 bases and J lost 1 base.